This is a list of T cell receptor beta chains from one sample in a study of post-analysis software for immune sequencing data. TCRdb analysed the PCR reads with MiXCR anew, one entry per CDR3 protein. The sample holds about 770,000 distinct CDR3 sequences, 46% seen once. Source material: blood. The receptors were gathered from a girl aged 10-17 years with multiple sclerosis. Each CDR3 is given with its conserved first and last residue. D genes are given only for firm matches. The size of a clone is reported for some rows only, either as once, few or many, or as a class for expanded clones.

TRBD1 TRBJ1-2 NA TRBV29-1 TGCAGCGTTGATCGGGACAGGGATGTAGGGGTTTATGGCTACACCTTC CSVDRDRDVGVYGYTF
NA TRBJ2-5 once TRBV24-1 TGTGCCACCAGTGGCGTAGGACGGACCCAGTACTTC CATSGVGRTQYF
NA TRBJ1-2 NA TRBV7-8 TGTGCCAGCAGCTACCGTGGAGGGAACTATGGCTACACCTTC CASSYRGGNYGYTF
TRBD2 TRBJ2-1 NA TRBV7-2 TGTGCCAGCAGCTTTAGGAAGCGGGAGTGGTTCTTC CASSFRKREWFF
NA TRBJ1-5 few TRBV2 TGTGCCAGCAGTGACCAGGCTACCTCCTATCAGCCCCAGCATTTT CASSDQATSYQPQHF
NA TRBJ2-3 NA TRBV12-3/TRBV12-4 TGTGCCAGCAGTTCCCAGGCAGGGTCCGATACGCAGTATTTT CASSSQAGSDTQYF
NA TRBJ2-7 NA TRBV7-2 TGTGCCAGCAGCTTTATAGCGGATCCGACCTACAATGAGCAGTACTTC CASSFIADPTYNEQYF
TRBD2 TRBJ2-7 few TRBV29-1 TGCAGCGTTAAGGTGTTAGCGGGAGTCTACGAGCAGTACTTC CSVKVLAGVYEQYF
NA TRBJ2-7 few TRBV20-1 TGCAGTGCTAACGGACTTATCTACGAGCAGTACTTC CSANGLIYEQYF
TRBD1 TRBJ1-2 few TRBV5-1 TGCGCCAGCAGCTTGAGCTCGACAGGGGGCGGCTATGGCTACACCTTC CASSLSSTGGGYGYTF
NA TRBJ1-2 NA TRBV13 TGTGCCAGCAGCTTAGGGGGACGAAAATATGGCTACACCTTC CASSLGGRKYGYTF
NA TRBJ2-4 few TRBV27 TGTGCCAGCAGTTTGCACATTCCGTACTTC CASSLHIPYF
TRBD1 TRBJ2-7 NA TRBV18 TGTGCCAGCTCAAATGGACAGGCCTACGAGCAGTACTTC CASSNGQAYEQYF
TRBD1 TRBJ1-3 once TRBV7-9 TGTGCCAGCAGCTCCGGACAGGATTCGCTCTCTGGAAACACCATATATTTT CASSSGQDSLSGNTIYF
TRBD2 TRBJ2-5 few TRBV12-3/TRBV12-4 TGTGCCAGCAGTTTAGCCGGGACTAGCGGGAAGACCCAGTACTTC CASSLAGTSGKTQYF
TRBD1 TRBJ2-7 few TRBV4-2 TGTGCCAGCAGCCACCCCGGGACAGGGGACCCCTACGAGCAGTACTTC CASSHPGTGDPYEQYF
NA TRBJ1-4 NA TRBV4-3 TGCGCCAGCAAAGAGGCAGGAGGGGAAAAACTGTTTTTT CASKEAGGEKLFF
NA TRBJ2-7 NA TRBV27 TGTGCCAGCAGTTTATTATCAGGGGACGAGCAGTACTTC CASSLLSGDEQYF
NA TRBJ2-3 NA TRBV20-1 TGCAGTGCTAGAGTGGGGGGAGCCTCCACAGATACGCAGTATTTT CSARVGGASTDTQYF
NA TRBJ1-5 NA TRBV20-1 TGCAGTGCTCTCAGCCGGGAGCTCAATCAGCCCCAGCATTTT CSALSRELNQPQHF
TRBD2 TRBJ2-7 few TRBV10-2 TGCGCCAGCAGTGAGTGGCTAGCGGGAGGGAAGTACGAGCAGTACTTC CASSEWLAGGKYEQYF
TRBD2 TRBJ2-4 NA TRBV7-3 TGTGCCAGCAGCCGGACTAGCGGGAGTTTTCAGTACTTC CASSRTSGSFQYF
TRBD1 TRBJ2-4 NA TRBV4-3 TGCGCCAGCAGCCAAGATGGGACAGGGACAGCCAAAAACATTCAGTACTTC CASSQDGTGTAKNIQYF
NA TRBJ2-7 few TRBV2 TGTGCCAGCAGTGAAGAGACAGGGAGGAGTGGGTACGAGCAGTACTTC CASSEETGRSGYEQYF
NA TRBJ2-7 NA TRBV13 TGTGCCAACAGCTTACAACCACCTTGGGGGAGCGTCTCTTACGAGCAGTACTTC CANSLQPPWGSVSYEQYF
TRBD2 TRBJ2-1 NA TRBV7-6 TGTGCCAGCAGCCCAAATATTAGGGGGACTAGCGGGAGATGGTATGAGCAGTTCTTC CASSPNIRGTSGRWYEQFF
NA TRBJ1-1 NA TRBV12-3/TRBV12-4 TGTGCCAGCAGGTCAAATACCAACACTGAAGCTTTCTTT CASRSNTNTEAFF
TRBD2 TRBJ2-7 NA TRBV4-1 TGCGCCAGCAGCGCGGAGCTAGCGGCCGGCTCCTACGAGCAGTACTTC CASSAELAAGSYEQYF
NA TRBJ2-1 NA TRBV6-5 TGTGCCAGCACCATGGGGCAGGGGACCCTACTCAATGAGCAGTTCTTC CASTMGQGTLLNEQFF